This TCR beta chain was recovered during a study of OX40 agonist ivuxolimab in advanced cancers. Study in general: Recorded diagnoses for dose-escalation patients were hepatocellular carcinoma, melanoma, renal cell or head and neck cancer. Those enrolled were 70% to 85% male, with a mean age of about 66 years and ages from 23 to 79.

Study-wide results and caveats: CD8+ T cells averaged more expanded clones than CD4+.

The CDR3 extends over 14 amino acids. The germline V gene has CDR1 SSHAT and CDR2 FNYEAQ (reference sequence). About this clone: Its target is not known. A junction end diverges from the germline sequence, so it may reflect a read error.

Sequencing used immunoSEQ multiplex PCR; TCRdb keeps in-frame clones, though not all of them. The table includes about 76,000 clones, approximately 84% detected once. The material sequenced was CD4+ or CD8+ T cells sorted from blood, taken in a trial of the OX40 agonist ivuxolimab. This receptor was identified in an adult with an advanced solid tumor such as melanoma, head and neck, liver or kidney cancer. The V call is TRBV7-7, the J call TRBJ2-7; D uncertain. CDR3 in amino acids: CASSLRAKGREQYF. CDR3 bases: TGTGCTAGCAGCCTCCGCGCCAAGGGTAGGGAGCAGTACTTC.